A selection of T cell receptor beta chains follows, all from one sample in a study of early T cells in non-severe SARS-CoV-2 infection. One entry per CDR3 protein, called by TCRdb with MiXCR from the 5' RACE reads. The sample contains around 92,000 distinct CDR3 sequences, roughly 9.6% of which appear only once. The sequenced sample consisted of whole blood. Source of these receptors: an adult who was a healthcare worker with PCR-confirmed SARS-CoV-2 infection or an uninfected control (not recorded which). Both conserved end residues are part of each CDR3. D genes are given only for firm matches. Clone size is stated in some rows and not others, as once, few, many or a class when expanded.

d_gene: TRBD1
v_gene: TRBV5-4
abundance: many
j_gene: TRBJ1-1
CDR3nt: TGTGCCAGCAGTTTGGTCAGGGGGAAGGGTGAAGCTTTCTTT
CDR3aa: CASSLVRGKGEAFF

d_gene: TRBD1
v_gene: TRBV6-6
abundance: many
j_gene: TRBJ2-7
CDR3nt: TGTGCCAGCAGTAACCGGGACAGGGCCTACGAGCAGTACTTC
CDR3aa: CASSNRDRAYEQYF

d_gene: .
v_gene: TRBV28
abundance: many
j_gene: TRBJ2-3
CDR3nt: TGTGCCAGCAGTCACGCAGGGGCAGGCACAGATACGCAGTATTTT
CDR3aa: CASSHAGAGTDTQYF

d_gene: TRBD1
v_gene: TRBV18
abundance: many
j_gene: TRBJ2-7
CDR3nt: TGTGCCAGCTCACGACAGGGTTACTACGAGCAGTACTTC
CDR3aa: CASSRQGYYEQYF

d_gene: .
v_gene: TRBV28
abundance: .
j_gene: TRBJ2-3
CDR3nt: TGTGCCACCAGGGAGAGGGCAGATACGCAGTATTTT
CDR3aa: CATRERADTQYF

d_gene: TRBD1
v_gene: TRBV7-3
abundance: few
j_gene: TRBJ2-5
CDR3nt: TGTGCCAGCAGCCGGACAGGGACGGAGACCCAGTACTTC
CDR3aa: CASSRTGTETQYF

d_gene: .
v_gene: TRBV7-9
abundance: .
j_gene: TRBJ2-2
CDR3nt: TGTGCCAGCAGCTTACGGGTCGGGGAGCTGTTTTTT
CDR3aa: CASSLRVGELFF

d_gene: TRBD1
v_gene: TRBV5-4
abundance: .
j_gene: TRBJ1-2
CDR3nt: TGTGCCAGCAGCTCACGGACAGGGTCGGTTGGCTACACCTTC
CDR3aa: CASSSRTGSVGYTF

d_gene: .
v_gene: TRBV7-8
abundance: many
j_gene: TRBJ2-5
CDR3nt: TGTGCCAGCAGCTTAGTTATCGGTGTGGGGGAACAAGAGACCCAGTACTTC
CDR3aa: CASSLVIGVGEQETQYF

d_gene: TRBD2
v_gene: TRBV5-1
abundance: few
j_gene: TRBJ2-3
CDR3nt: TGCGCCAGCAAAGCGGGAGTGGCAATTGGTACGCAGTATTTT
CDR3aa: CASKAGVAIGTQYF

d_gene: .
v_gene: TRBV5-1
abundance: .
j_gene: TRBJ1-2
CDR3nt: TGCGCCAGCAGCATGGACCCGTCTAACTATGGCTACACCTTC
CDR3aa: CASSMDPSNYGYTF

d_gene: .
v_gene: TRBV7-2
abundance: once
j_gene: TRBJ1-1
CDR3nt: TGTGCCAGCAGCTTTCGATGGGGAGACACTGAAGCTTTCTTT
CDR3aa: CASSFRWGDTEAFF

d_gene: .
v_gene: TRBV28
abundance: few
j_gene: TRBJ2-7
CDR3nt: TGTGCCAGCAGACGGGACATCTCCTACGAGCAGTACTTC
CDR3aa: CASRRDISYEQYF

d_gene: .
v_gene: TRBV4-1
abundance: medium-sized
j_gene: TRBJ2-1
CDR3nt: TGCGCCAGCAGCAACTACAATGAGCAGTTCTTC
CDR3aa: CASSNYNEQFF

d_gene: .
v_gene: TRBV7-2
abundance: many
j_gene: TRBJ1-5
CDR3nt: TGTGCCAGCAGCTTAGCCCAGGGGAGTCAGCCCCAGCATTTT
CDR3aa: CASSLAQGSQPQHF

d_gene: TRBD1
v_gene: TRBV12-3/TRBV12-4
abundance: many
j_gene: TRBJ1-4
CDR3nt: TGTGCCAGCAGCCTGATCGACAGGGTGTTTGAAAAACTGTTTTTT
CDR3aa: CASSLIDRVFEKLFF

d_gene: .
v_gene: TRBV7-9
abundance: few
j_gene: TRBJ1-2
CDR3nt: TGTGCCAGCAGCTTCAACGCCGCAACCTATGGCTACACCTTC
CDR3aa: CASSFNAATYGYTF

d_gene: TRBD1
v_gene: TRBV4-1
abundance: many
j_gene: TRBJ2-7
CDR3nt: TGCGCCAGCAGCTCCTGGAGGGACAGGGCCTACGAGCAGTACTTC
CDR3aa: CASSSWRDRAYEQYF

d_gene: .
v_gene: TRBV4-1
abundance: many
j_gene: TRBJ2-5
CDR3nt: TGCGCCAGCAGCCAAGTCATGAGTGGGGCGTCTCACAGCCTCCCCCAAGAGACCCAGTACTTC
CDR3aa: CASSQVMSGASHSLPQETQYF

d_gene: .
v_gene: TRBV7-6
abundance: .
j_gene: TRBJ2-7
CDR3nt: TGTGCCAGCAGCCGTAGCGGCGGCGTCCGGCAGTACTTC
CDR3aa: CASSRSGGVRQYF

d_gene: .
v_gene: TRBV6-5
abundance: few
j_gene: TRBJ1-2
CDR3nt: TGTGCCAGCAGTGACCTGGCCTCAATGGGCTATGGCTACACCTTC
CDR3aa: CASSDLASMGYGYTF

d_gene: TRBD2
v_gene: TRBV29-1
abundance: few
j_gene: TRBJ2-1
CDR3nt: TGCAGCGGCGTAAATCGGCCTAGCGGGAGGTATTTCAATGAGCAGTTCTTC
CDR3aa: CSGVNRPSGRYFNEQFF

d_gene: TRBD2
v_gene: TRBV11-3
abundance: few
j_gene: TRBJ2-2
CDR3nt: TGTGCCAGCAGCCCCGGGGGGGGCGAGGACACCGGGGAGCTGTTTTTT
CDR3aa: CASSPGGGEDTGELFF

d_gene: .
v_gene: TRBV10-2
abundance: many
j_gene: TRBJ2-7
CDR3nt: TGCGCCAGCAGTGAGGGCTCCTACGAGCAGTACTTC
CDR3aa: CASSEGSYEQYF

d_gene: .
v_gene: TRBV2
abundance: few
j_gene: TRBJ2-5
CDR3nt: TGTGCCAGCAGTGAAAGGGGAGCTTCCCAAGAGACCCAGTACTTC
CDR3aa: CASSERGASQETQYF

d_gene: TRBD1
v_gene: TRBV12-3/TRBV12-4
abundance: many
j_gene: TRBJ1-1
CDR3nt: TGTGCCAGCAGTTTTCAGGGGGCCACTGAAGCTTTCTTT
CDR3aa: CASSFQGATEAFF

d_gene: TRBD1
v_gene: TRBV5-6
abundance: many
j_gene: TRBJ1-2
CDR3nt: TGTGCCAGCAGCCAACAGGGGAACTATGGCTACACCTTC
CDR3aa: CASSQQGNYGYTF

d_gene: .
v_gene: TRBV19
abundance: few
j_gene: TRBJ2-7
CDR3nt: TGTGCCAGTACCTCTTTGGGGGATGACGAGCAGTACTTC
CDR3aa: CASTSLGDDEQYF

d_gene: TRBD2
v_gene: TRBV6-1
abundance: .
j_gene: TRBJ2-3
CDR3nt: TGTGCCAGCAGTAAACTAGCGGGCTACGATACGCAGTATTTT
CDR3aa: CASSKLAGYDTQYF

d_gene: .
v_gene: TRBV20-1
abundance: .
j_gene: TRBJ2-3
CDR3nt: TGCACTATTGCGGGTACCACAGATACGCAGTATTTT
CDR3aa: CTIAGTTDTQYF

d_gene: .
v_gene: TRBV28
abundance: .
j_gene: TRBJ1-1
CDR3nt: TGTGCCAGCAGTTTCAACGTGAACACTGAAGCTTTCTTT
CDR3aa: CASSFNVNTEAFF

d_gene: .
v_gene: TRBV10-3
abundance: .
j_gene: TRBJ1-1
CDR3nt: TGTGCCATCAGGGGAGGCTGGGTGAACACTGAAGCTTTCTTT
CDR3aa: CAIRGGWVNTEAFF

d_gene: TRBD1
v_gene: TRBV12-3/TRBV12-4
abundance: many
j_gene: TRBJ2-2
CDR3nt: TGTGCCATCGAGGGACAGGGTGGCGGGGAGCTGTTTTTT
CDR3aa: CAIEGQGGGELFF

d_gene: .
v_gene: TRBV29-1
abundance: .
j_gene: TRBJ2-3
CDR3nt: TGCAGCGTCTATTACTCTACAAGTAGTGAGTATTTT
CDR3aa: CSVYYSTSSEYF

d_gene: TRBD2
v_gene: TRBV20-1
abundance: many
j_gene: TRBJ2-2
CDR3nt: TGCAGTGCTAGAGGCCGTAGCGGGAGAGTTGGCACCGGGGAGCTGTTTTTT
CDR3aa: CSARGRSGRVGTGELFF

d_gene: TRBD1
v_gene: TRBV5-1
abundance: many
j_gene: TRBJ2-7
CDR3nt: TGCGCCAGCAGCATGACAGGGCCCCGCGTGGAGCAGTACTTC
CDR3aa: CASSMTGPRVEQYF

d_gene: .
v_gene: TRBV27
abundance: many
j_gene: TRBJ2-2
CDR3nt: TGTGCCAGCAGTTTTAGGGCTAGGATATTCGGGGAGCTGTTTTTT
CDR3aa: CASSFRARIFGELFF

d_gene: .
v_gene: TRBV5-5
abundance: many
j_gene: TRBJ1-5
CDR3nt: TGTGCCAGCAGCTTAGGTTGGTCGCAGCCCCAGCATTTT
CDR3aa: CASSLGWSQPQHF